A selection of T cell receptor beta chains follows, all from one sample in a study of Graves' ophthalmopathy and Graves' hyperthyroidism. TCRdb re-derived calls from the multiplex PCR reads in MiXCR, one entry per CDR3 protein. The table records just over 600,000 distinct CDR3 sequences, 22% of them present only once. The sample was peripheral blood. Source of these receptors: a woman under 30 with stable Graves' hyperthyroidism. Some clones in this sample may be carry-over from other donors' samples. Each CDR3 is given with its conserved first and last residue. Each record gives: CDR3 DNA, CDR3 protein, clone size, D gene, J gene, V gene. A D gene is named only where the DNA matches it firmly. Rows may omit the clone size; those that give it use once, few, many or a size class.

CDR3nt: TGTGCCAGCTCACCAGGGGTGGACACTGAAGCTTTCTTT; CDR3aa: CASSPGVDTEAFF; abundance: NA; d_gene: NA; j_gene: TRBJ1-1; v_gene: TRBV18
CDR3nt: TGTGCCAGCAGTCCGGGACTAGCGGGCTCCTACGAGCAGTACTTC; CDR3aa: CASSPGLAGSYEQYF; abundance: many; d_gene: TRBD2; j_gene: TRBJ2-7; v_gene: TRBV28
CDR3nt: TGTGCCAGCAGTGAAGGGACAGTGTGCGACTTC; CDR3aa: CASSEGTVCDF; abundance: NA; d_gene: NA; j_gene: TRBJ2-5; v_gene: TRBV2
CDR3nt: TGTGCCAGCAGCCGTGACGGAGCTAGCACAGATACGCAGTATTTT; CDR3aa: CASSRDGASTDTQYF; abundance: many; d_gene: NA; j_gene: TRBJ2-3; v_gene: TRBV6-1
CDR3nt: TGTGCCAGCAGCTTAGACAGGTTGGAAGCTTTCTTT; CDR3aa: CASSLDRLEAFF; abundance: many; d_gene: NA; j_gene: TRBJ1-1; v_gene: TRBV7-8
CDR3nt: TGTGCCACCAGTGATGAAGGCTACGAGCAGTACTTC; CDR3aa: CATSDEGYEQYF; abundance: NA; d_gene: NA; j_gene: TRBJ2-7; v_gene: TRBV24-1
CDR3nt: TGCAGCGCCGGGACAGGGGATGACTCCTATGGCTACACCTTC; CDR3aa: CSAGTGDDSYGYTF; abundance: many; d_gene: TRBD1; j_gene: TRBJ1-2; v_gene: TRBV20-1
CDR3nt: TGCAGTGCTAGAGAAAGGCAGGTGAACACTGAAGCTTTCTTT; CDR3aa: CSARERQVNTEAFF; abundance: many; d_gene: NA; j_gene: TRBJ1-1; v_gene: TRBV20-1
CDR3nt: TGTGCCAGCAGTTACTCGCGAGGGAACTACGAGCAGTACTTC; CDR3aa: CASSYSRGNYEQYF; abundance: many; d_gene: NA; j_gene: TRBJ2-7; v_gene: TRBV6-2/TRBV6-3
CDR3nt: TGTGCCAGCAGCACGGGACAGGGAACAGGCTACACCTTC; CDR3aa: CASSTGQGTGYTF; abundance: few; d_gene: TRBD1; j_gene: TRBJ1-2; v_gene: TRBV6-1
CDR3nt: TGTGCCAGCAGTTACTCCGGCAGGGGTGGCTATGGCTACACCTTC; CDR3aa: CASSYSGRGGYGYTF; abundance: few; d_gene: NA; j_gene: TRBJ1-2; v_gene: TRBV6-5
CDR3nt: TGTGCCAGCTCACCACTGGCGCAGGGGGTGGCTTTCTTT; CDR3aa: CASSPLAQGVAFF; abundance: NA; d_gene: TRBD1; j_gene: TRBJ1-1; v_gene: TRBV18
CDR3nt: TGTGCCAGCAGTCAAGACGGGACAGGCAACTCTACCTATGGCTACACCTTC; CDR3aa: CASSQDGTGNSTYGYTF; abundance: many; d_gene: TRBD1; j_gene: TRBJ1-2; v_gene: TRBV28
CDR3nt: TGTGCCAGCAGTTATCCAGGCACCTACGAGCAGTACTTC; CDR3aa: CASSYPGTYEQYF; abundance: many; d_gene: NA; j_gene: TRBJ2-7; v_gene: TRBV6-5
CDR3nt: TGTGCCACCGGGGTGGGACAGAGCTATGGCTACACCTTC; CDR3aa: CATGVGQSYGYTF; abundance: many; d_gene: TRBD1; j_gene: TRBJ1-2; v_gene: TRBV10-3
CDR3nt: TGTGCCAGCAGTCTCTGGACCGGAGGCTACACCTTC; CDR3aa: CASSLWTGGYTF; abundance: NA; d_gene: NA; j_gene: TRBJ1-2; v_gene: TRBV12-3/TRBV12-4
CDR3nt: TGTGCCAGCAGCGCAGCAGGGGATCAGCCCCAGCATTTT; CDR3aa: CASSAAGDQPQHF; abundance: few; d_gene: NA; j_gene: TRBJ1-5; v_gene: TRBV3-1
CDR3nt: TGTGCCAGCAGTTACTGGATTGAAGCTTTCTTT; CDR3aa: CASSYWIEAFF; abundance: few; d_gene: NA; j_gene: TRBJ1-1; v_gene: TRBV6-2/TRBV6-3
CDR3nt: TGTGCCAGCAGCGACGGGACAGTTACTGAGCAGTACTTC; CDR3aa: CASSDGTVTEQYF; abundance: many; d_gene: TRBD1; j_gene: TRBJ2-7; v_gene: TRBV7-2
CDR3nt: TGTGCCTGGAGTGTACGCGGGACAGCGGGAGAGACCCAGTACTTC; CDR3aa: CAWSVRGTAGETQYF; abundance: many; d_gene: NA; j_gene: TRBJ2-5; v_gene: TRBV30
CDR3nt: TGCAGCGCCGGGACAGTCACTTACGAGCAGTACTTC; CDR3aa: CSAGTVTYEQYF; abundance: NA; d_gene: TRBD1; j_gene: TRBJ2-7; v_gene: TRBV20-1
CDR3nt: TGCGCCAGCAGCTTGGTACCGCGCACGATGAACACTGAAGCTTTCTTT; CDR3aa: CASSLVPRTMNTEAFF; abundance: many; d_gene: NA; j_gene: TRBJ1-1; v_gene: TRBV5-1
CDR3nt: TGCGCCAGCAGCCAAGTAGGGGGCGGACGGAACACTGAAGCTTTCTTT; CDR3aa: CASSQVGGGRNTEAFF; abundance: many; d_gene: TRBD1; j_gene: TRBJ1-1; v_gene: TRBV4-1
CDR3nt: TGCGCCAGCAGCTCAGGGGGCGAGAGCAATCAGCCCCAGCATTTT; CDR3aa: CASSSGGESNQPQHF; abundance: many; d_gene: TRBD1; j_gene: TRBJ1-5; v_gene: TRBV5-1
CDR3nt: TGTGCCAGCAGTCAACAGCCAGCACCAACCTACGAGCAGTACTTC; CDR3aa: CASSQQPAPTYEQYF; abundance: many; d_gene: NA; j_gene: TRBJ2-7; v_gene: TRBV7-2
CDR3nt: TGCAGTGCTAGAGATCGGGGGGGGAATCAGCCCCAGCATTTT; CDR3aa: CSARDRGGNQPQHF; abundance: NA; d_gene: NA; j_gene: TRBJ1-5; v_gene: TRBV20-1
CDR3nt: TGTGCCAGCAGCTTCGGCGTGGCCTATGGCTACACCTTC; CDR3aa: CASSFGVAYGYTF; abundance: NA; d_gene: NA; j_gene: TRBJ1-2; v_gene: TRBV12-3/TRBV12-4
CDR3nt: TGTGCCAGCAGCCGAACCGGGACACAGCGGCAAATTAACTATGGCTACACCTTC; CDR3aa: CASSRTGTQRQINYGYTF; abundance: many; d_gene: NA; j_gene: TRBJ1-2; v_gene: TRBV13
CDR3nt: TGCGCCAGGAGTGGAGACCAAGAGACCCAGTACTTC; CDR3aa: CARSGDQETQYF; abundance: NA; d_gene: NA; j_gene: TRBJ2-5; v_gene: TRBV5-1
CDR3nt: TGCGCCAGCAGCATTCACTCAGGGTCCAATCAGCCCCAGCATTTT; CDR3aa: CASSIHSGSNQPQHF; abundance: many; d_gene: NA; j_gene: TRBJ1-5; v_gene: TRBV5-1
CDR3nt: TGTGCCAGCAGCTCTCTTGGGCGGGGGGCGAGCAATCAGCCCCAGCATTTT; CDR3aa: CASSSLGRGASNQPQHF; abundance: many; d_gene: NA; j_gene: TRBJ1-5; v_gene: TRBV7-3
CDR3nt: TGCAGTGCTAGTGGGACTGCAGGCCTGCAGCCCCAGCATTTT; CDR3aa: CSASGTAGLQPQHF; abundance: many; d_gene: NA; j_gene: TRBJ1-5; v_gene: TRBV20-1
CDR3nt: TGTGCCAGCAACGGAATAGGGGTTCATTACGAGCAGTACTTC; CDR3aa: CASNGIGVHYEQYF; abundance: many; d_gene: NA; j_gene: TRBJ2-7; v_gene: TRBV6-1
CDR3nt: TGTGCCTGGAGTGAATCCTCCTATCAGCCCCAGCATTTT; CDR3aa: CAWSESSYQPQHF; abundance: NA; d_gene: NA; j_gene: TRBJ1-5; v_gene: TRBV30
CDR3nt: TGCAGTGCTTTGGGGAAGGCGAACACCGGGGAGCTGTTTTTT; CDR3aa: CSALGKANTGELFF; abundance: many; d_gene: NA; j_gene: TRBJ2-2; v_gene: TRBV20-1
CDR3nt: TGTGCCAGCGTCAGTTTCTCGTTCGGTAATCAAGAGACCCAGTACTTC; CDR3aa: CASVSFSFGNQETQYF; abundance: NA; d_gene: NA; j_gene: TRBJ2-5; v_gene: TRBV28
CDR3nt: TGTGCCAGCAGGCCAGGACAGGGAGCCACTGAAGCTTTCTTT; CDR3aa: CASRPGQGATEAFF; abundance: many; d_gene: TRBD1; j_gene: TRBJ1-1; v_gene: TRBV12-3/TRBV12-4
CDR3nt: TGTGCCAGTAGTAATCTCGGTCAGCCCCAGCATTTT; CDR3aa: CASSNLGQPQHF; abundance: few; d_gene: NA; j_gene: TRBJ1-5; v_gene: TRBV19
CDR3nt: TGCAGTGCTAGAGATGGGGCAGGGGGGACCCAGTACTTC; CDR3aa: CSARDGAGGTQYF; abundance: many; d_gene: TRBD1; j_gene: TRBJ2-5; v_gene: TRBV20-1
CDR3nt: TGCAGCTACCGGGACAGGGGGCGAAACACTGAAGCTTTCTTT; CDR3aa: CSYRDRGRNTEAFF; abundance: NA; d_gene: TRBD1; j_gene: TRBJ1-1; v_gene: TRBV29-1
CDR3nt: TGTGCCAGTAGTATAGTCGGCAGTAACACTGAAGCTTTCTTT; CDR3aa: CASSIVGSNTEAFF; abundance: few; d_gene: NA; j_gene: TRBJ1-1; v_gene: TRBV19
CDR3nt: TGTGCCAGCAGGAAACAGGGGAGATATGGCTACACCTTC; CDR3aa: CASRKQGRYGYTF; abundance: NA; d_gene: TRBD1; j_gene: TRBJ1-2; v_gene: TRBV2
CDR3nt: TGTGCCAGCAGTGAAGAAGGGACAGGGAACACTGAAGCTTTCTTT; CDR3aa: CASSEEGTGNTEAFF; abundance: medium-sized; d_gene: TRBD1; j_gene: TRBJ1-1; v_gene: TRBV6-1
CDR3nt: TGTGCCAGCAGCTTGGTTGGTGGGGGCGCGAGCAATCAGCCCCAGCATTTT; CDR3aa: CASSLVGGGASNQPQHF; abundance: many; d_gene: NA; j_gene: TRBJ1-5; v_gene: TRBV11-1
CDR3nt: TGTGCCAGCAGCCCGGCGGTGAGCACGCGCTACGAGCAGTACTTC; CDR3aa: CASSPAVSTRYEQYF; abundance: many; d_gene: NA; j_gene: TRBJ2-7; v_gene: TRBV7-9
CDR3nt: TGTGCCAGCAGGGTATCTAACTATGGCTACACCTTC; CDR3aa: CASRVSNYGYTF; abundance: many; d_gene: NA; j_gene: TRBJ1-2; v_gene: TRBV28
CDR3nt: TGTGCCAGCAGTACCCCCGGCGGACACAATCAGCCCCAGCATTTT; CDR3aa: CASSTPGGHNQPQHF; abundance: many; d_gene: NA; j_gene: TRBJ1-5; v_gene: TRBV12-3/TRBV12-4
CDR3nt: TGTGCCAGTAGTATACAGGCCGGGGGTTATAGCACTGAAGCTTTCTTC; CDR3aa: CASSIQAGGYSTEAFF; abundance: few; d_gene: NA; j_gene: TRBJ1-1; v_gene: TRBV19
CDR3nt: TGTGCCAGCAGTTTACCTAGCGTCGGGGGGGGCGAGCAGTACTTC; CDR3aa: CASSLPSVGGGEQYF; abundance: NA; d_gene: TRBD2; j_gene: TRBJ2-7; v_gene: TRBV12-3/TRBV12-4
CDR3nt: TGTGCCAGCAAATCCTGTAGAGCCAGAAACATTCAGTACTTC; CDR3aa: CASKSCRARNIQYF; abundance: NA; d_gene: NA; j_gene: TRBJ2-4; v_gene: TRBV2
CDR3nt: TGTGCCAGTGTGGGACAGCAGAACACTGAAGCTTTCTTT; CDR3aa: CASVGQQNTEAFF; abundance: many; d_gene: TRBD1; j_gene: TRBJ1-1; v_gene: TRBV28
CDR3nt: TGTGCCAGCAGCTTAAGTTGGGGGCACTCACTTGCGGAGCCCCAGCATTTT; CDR3aa: CASSLSWGHSLAEPQHF; abundance: few; d_gene: NA; j_gene: TRBJ1-5; v_gene: TRBV11-1